Following are 15 T cell receptor beta chains from one sample sequenced in a study of T cells of healthy individuals. MiXCR was run by TCRdb on the 5' RACE reads, yielding one entry per CDR3 protein. Of over 40,000 distinct CDR3 sequences in the sample, 3.5% to 5.5% were seen once. All receptors derive from a human donor in good health.

This rearrangement joins TRBV25-1 to TRBJ2-3; D not resolved. Trimming shortened V by 1 base and J by 0 bases, and 5 bases separated the two germline ends. CDR1 and CDR2 (germline): MGHDK, SYGVNS. The CDR3 has 14 amino acids. This CDR3 is CASSEFGSTDTQYF. The DNA for the CDR3 is TGTGCCAGCAGTGAATTTGGGAGCACAGATACGCAGTATTTT. Variable domain in full (rest from reference TRBV25-1 and TRBJ2-3): EADIYQTPRYLVIGTGKKITLECSQTMGHDKMYWYQQDPGMELHLIHYSYGVNSTEKGDLSSESTVSRIRTEHFPLTLESARPSHTSQYLCASSEFGSTDTQYFGPGTRLTVL.

This clonotype was seen at least ten times. The rearrangement joins TRBV6-2 or TRBV6-3 to TRBJ2-2, with 7 bases that match TRBD1. The length of the CDR3 is 14 residues. Per the germline V gene, CDR1 is MNHEY and CDR2 is SVGEGT. The V segment lost 6 bases and the J segment 3 bases; nucleotides outside the gene matches: 4. CDR3 coding DNA: TGTGCCAGCAGCTTACAGGGGTACACCGGGGAGCTGTTTTTT. It codes for CASSLQGYTGELFF.

The table lists this clonotype with many counts. This chain uses TRBV6-5 with TRBJ2-7; D might be TRBD1 or TRBD2, each matching 6 bases. The CDR3 runs 15 residues. Germline values: CDR1 MNHEY, CDR2 SVGAGI. Trimming shortened V by 5 bases and J by 2 bases, and 16 bases separated the two germline ends. The CDR3 protein is CASSKGRRGTYEQYF. The DNA for the CDR3 is TGTGCCAGCAGTAAGGGACGGAGGGGGACCTACGAGCAGTACTTC.

This clonotype has ten or more counts. This sequence joins TRBV6-5 and TRBJ2-7; the match to TRBD2 covers 15 bases. The ends lost 5 bases at V and 7 bases at J; junction bases unmatched: 3. Germline V gene lookup returns CDR1 MNHEY and CDR2 SVGAGI. The CDR3 spans 14 residues. DNA of the CDR3: TGTGCCAGCAGTCCGGGACTAGCGGGAGGAGAGCAGTACTTC. The encoded protein is CASSPGLAGGEQYF.

This clonotype was seen many times. This chain links TRBV11-2 with TRBJ1-1; possibly TRBD1 for D (6 bases). This CDR3 region has 15 residues. The V end lost 3 bases, the J end lost 4 bases, and 15 bases lay between the germline ends. The germline CDR1 and CDR2 sequences are SGHAT and FQNNGV. CDR3 loop: CASSFPGEGFTEAFF. Here the CDR3 DNA reads TGTGCCAGCAGCTTTCCAGGGGAAGGGTTCACTGAAGCTTTCTTT.

This clonotype was seen a few times. CDR3 DNA: TGTGCCAGCAGCCAGGGGGGACAGGGAAACTTCTATGGCTACACCTTC. This translates into CASSQGGQGNFYGYTF. This chain connects TRBV14 to TRBJ1-2; TRBD1 matches at 9 bases. V was clipped by 3 bases and J by 4 bases; unmatched bases: 9. The CDR3 contains 16 residues. Germline V gives CDR1 SGHDN, CDR2 FVKESK.

This clonotype was detected only a few times. The chain joins TRBV11-2 to TRBJ1-4; D is uncertain. V was trimmed by 5 bases and J by 2 bases, leaving 12 bases between them. The CDR3 has 15 amino acids. Germline CDR1 is SGHAT and CDR2 is FQNNGV. The CDR3 DNA is TGTGCCAGCAGCCCTACGGGGAGTACTAATGAAAAACTGTTTTTT. Translated, it gives CASSPTGSTNEKLFF.

This clonotype was seen many times. The chain recombines TRBV6-2 or TRBV6-3 with TRBJ2-3; 7 nucleotides agree with TRBD1. Per the germline V gene, CDR1 is MNHEY and CDR2 is SVGEGT. This CDR3 contains 15 residues. V gave up 6 bases and J gave up 3 bases; unmatched junction bases: 9. The DNA of the CDR3 is TGTGCCAGCAGCCCTACAGGGGAAGTAACAGATACGCAGTATTTT. Encoded protein: CASSPTGEVTDTQYF.

The rearrangement uses TRBV6-5 and TRBJ2-1, with D perhaps being TRBD1 or TRBD2 (7 bases each). Germline V gene data show CDR1 as MNHEY and CDR2 as SVGAGI. There are 15 residues in the CDR3. Between the trimmed V and J ends, which lost 0 bases and 7 bases, there was a span of 13 bases. CDR3 residues: CASSYSTGEGNEQFF. The CDR3 nucleotides read TGTGCCAGCAGTTACTCAACAGGGGAGGGGAATGAGCAGTTCTTC.

This clonotype was picked up many times. CDR3 protein: CASRTSGIHEQYF. The CDR3 bases are TGTGCCAGCAGGACTAGCGGGATCCACGAGCAGTACTTC. The V and J genes are TRBV6-5 and TRBJ2-7; 11 bases match TRBD2. Looked up from germline, CDR1 is MNHEY and CDR2 is SVGAGI. Losses at the gene ends were 6 bases for V and 5 bases for J; bases not matched to a gene: 3. This CDR3 comprises 13 residues.

This clonotype was picked up many times. This rearrangement joins TRBV4-2 to TRBJ1-1; possible D gene TRBD1, 6 bases. Looked up from germline, CDR1 is LGHNA and CDR2 is YNFKEQ. The CDR3 spans 14 residues. V shed 0 bases and J shed 7 bases, with 12 bases lying between them. The CDR3 region is CASSQDTGRGEAFF. The CDR3 nucleotides are TGTGCCAGCAGCCAAGATACAGGGCGGGGTGAAGCTTTCTTT.

The table lists this clonotype with many counts. The chain couples TRBV10-3 to TRBJ2-3; 10 nucleotides match TRBD2. Per germline, CDR1 ENHRY and CDR2 SYGVKD. This CDR3 is 16 amino acids long. V dropped 0 bases and J dropped 4; count of bases not matched to a gene: 4. CDR3 in amino acids: CAISESASGGPDTQYF. CDR3 DNA sequence: TGTGCCATCAGTGAGTCGGCTAGCGGGGGTCCAGATACGCAGTATTTT.

The chain employs TRBV12-3 or TRBV12-4 and TRBJ2-3; no clear D gene. The CDR3 loop spans 13 amino acids. Between the trimmed V and J ends, which lost 0 bases and 6 bases, there was a span of 7 bases. CDR3 protein: CASSLAEYDTQYF. The CDR3 coding sequence is TGTGCCAGCAGTTTAGCGGAATATGATACGCAGTATTTT.

The table lists this clonotype with many counts. This rearrangement joins TRBV14 to TRBJ1-1, with no clear D. With 4 bases removed from V and 3 bases from J, the gap between germline ends came to 12 bases. The CDR3 length is 14 residues. CDR1 is SGHDN, CDR2 FVKESK, per germline. The CDR3 here is CASSPLKWDTEAFF. DNA for the CDR3: TGTGCCAGCAGCCCACTGAAGTGGGACACTGAAGCTTTCTTT.

The chain combines TRBV21-1 with TRBJ2-1. TRBV21-1 represents a pseudogene. This CDR3 is 13 amino acids long. The CDR3 DNA reads TGTGCCAGCAGGGGTGACAAATACAATGAGCAGTTCTTC. Its translation: CASRGDKYNEQFF.